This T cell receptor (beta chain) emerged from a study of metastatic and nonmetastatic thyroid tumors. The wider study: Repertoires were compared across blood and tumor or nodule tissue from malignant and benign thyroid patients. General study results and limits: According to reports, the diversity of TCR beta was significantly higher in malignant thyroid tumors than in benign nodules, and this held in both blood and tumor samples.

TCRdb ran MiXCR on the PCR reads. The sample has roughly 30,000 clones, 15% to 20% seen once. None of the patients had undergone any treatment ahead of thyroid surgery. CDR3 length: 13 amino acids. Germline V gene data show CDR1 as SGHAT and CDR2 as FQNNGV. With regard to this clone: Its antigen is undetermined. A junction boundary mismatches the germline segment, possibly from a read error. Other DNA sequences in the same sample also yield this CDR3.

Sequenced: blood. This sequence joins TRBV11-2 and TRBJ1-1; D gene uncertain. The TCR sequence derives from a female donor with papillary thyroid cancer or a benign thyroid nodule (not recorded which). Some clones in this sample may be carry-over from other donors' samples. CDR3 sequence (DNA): TGTGCCAGCAGCTTAAACTGGAACACTGAAGCCTTCTTT. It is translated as CASSLNWNTEAFF.